These T cell receptor beta chains were read from a single sample in a study of OX40 agonist ivuxolimab in advanced cancers. Sequencing was performed with immunoSEQ multiplex PCR; in TCRdb, only in-frame clones are kept and a portion is missing. Here the sample spans about 77,000 clones, roughly 84% being singletons. The sequencing used CD4+ or CD8+ T cells sorted from blood, collected in a trial of the OX40 agonist ivuxolimab. Receptor source: an adult with an advanced solid tumor such as melanoma, head and neck, liver or kidney cancer. Both conserved end residues are part of each CDR3. D genes are given only for firm matches. Only some rows state a clone size, as once, few, many or a class for expanded clones.

J gene,clone size,V gene,D gene,CDR3 DNA,CDR3 protein
TRBJ1-1,.,TRBV9,.,TGTGCCAGCAGCCCACGAGGGGGGGCCCCGGAGGGCACTGAAGCTTTCTTT,CASSPRGGAPEGTEAFF
TRBJ2-3,.,TRBV7-2,.,TGTGCCAGCAGCTTAGTAGAGGCGCAGTATTTT,CASSLVEAQYF
TRBJ2-1,.,TRBV5-4,TRBD2,TGTGCCAGCAGCCCGTTAGCGGGGGGTTACTACAATGAGCAGTTCTTC,CASSPLAGGYYNEQFF
TRBJ1-1,once,TRBV18,.,TGTGCCAGCTCGATAAGTTTCGACACTGAAGCTTTCTTT,CASSISFDTEAFF
TRBJ1-1,.,TRBV20-1,.,TGCAGTGCTAAGGCGATCACTGAAGCTTTCTTT,CSAKAITEAFF
TRBJ1-6,.,TRBV5-4,.,TGTGCCAGCAGCTTGAGTCAGGGGTTCGGTTCACCCCTCCACTTT,CASSLSQGFGSPLHF
TRBJ2-2,.,TRBV6-5,.,TGTGCCAGCAGTAAACCCACCGGGGAGCTGTTTTTT,CASSKPTGELFF
TRBJ2-3,.,TRBV9,.,TGTGCCAGCAGCGTAGCCGCTAGCACAGATACGCAGTATTTT,CASSVAASTDTQYF
TRBJ2-1,.,TRBV2,.,TGTGCCAGCCGATACGGGGACTTAAGCTACAATGAGCAGTTCTTC,CASRYGDLSYNEQFF
TRBJ1-2,once,TRBV7-9,.,TGTGCCAGCAGCTTAATGCAGGGCAACTATGGCTACACCTTC,CASSLMQGNYGYTF
TRBJ2-1,once,TRBV28,TRBD2,TGTGCCAGCAGTTACTTGGGAGGGGCGAGGTCCTACAATGAGCAGTTCTTC,CASSYLGGARSYNEQFF
TRBJ2-7,.,TRBV5-1,TRBD1,TGCGCCAGCAGCTTCGGGACAGGGATTGACGAGCAGTACTTC,CASSFGTGIDEQYF
TRBJ1-2,.,TRBV6-4,.,TGTGCCAGCAGTGACGGGCGGAGGAGTTATGGCTACACCTTC,CASSDGRRSYGYTF
TRBJ2-6,.,TRBV11-1,.,TGTGCCAGCACCCTTCTCAGCTCTGGGGCCAACGTCCTGACTTTC,CASTLLSSGANVLTF
TRBJ1-1,.,TRBV19,.,TGTGCCAGTAGTATACAGGGCGCGAACACTGAAGCTTTCTTT,CASSIQGANTEAFF
TRBJ2-2,.,TRBV11-1,TRBD1,TGTGCCAGCAGCCGGGACAGGGGGCCCACCGGGGAGCTGTTTTTT,CASSRDRGPTGELFF
TRBJ2-1,.,TRBV15,.,TGTGCCACCAGCAAAGTAGGCGGAGGCTCCTACAATGAGCAGTTCTTC,CATSKVGGGSYNEQFF
TRBJ2-1,.,TRBV10-2,TRBD2,TGCGCCAGCAGTGAGTCGACTCTAGCGGGAGGGAAGAATGAGCAGTTCTTC,CASSESTLAGGKNEQFF
TRBJ1-1,.,TRBV28,.,TGTGCCAGCAAAGGGAACTCGAACACTGAAGCTTTCTTT,CASKGNSNTEAFF
TRBJ1-1,.,TRBV25-1,.,TGTGCCAGCAGTGAATATAGGACACGGAACACTGAAGCTTTCTTT,CASSEYRTRNTEAFF
TRBJ1-1,.,TRBV18,.,TGTGCCAGCTCACCCAGACAAGGGGGGGACACTGAAGCTTTCTTT,CASSPRQGGDTEAFF
TRBJ1-1,.,TRBV15,.,TGTGCCACCAGCAGGAGAACAGGGATGAACACTGAAGCTTTCTTT,CATSRRTGMNTEAFF
TRBJ2-5,once,TRBV7-7,.,TGTGCCAGCAGCTCTAATTACGTTGGGACCCAGTACTTC,CASSSNYVGTQYF
TRBJ2-3,.,TRBV5-1,TRBD2,TGCGCCAGCAGCTTGGAAGGGACTAGCGGTACGCAGTATTTT,CASSLEGTSGTQYF
TRBJ1-1,once,TRBV9,TRBD1,TGTGCCAGCAGCGTGGGACAGGGGGCTCACACTGAAGCTTTCTTT,CASSVGQGAHTEAFF
TRBJ2-3,.,TRBV29-1,TRBD2,TGCAGCGTTGAGGCGGGGGGGGCCACAGATACGCAGTATTTT,CSVEAGGATDTQYF
TRBJ2-2,.,TRBV5-4,.,TGTGCCAGCAGCACGGGGCTTGGGAAGAACACCGGGGAGCTGTTTTTT,CASSTGLGKNTGELFF
TRBJ2-1,.,TRBV7-3,.,TGTGCCAGCAGCTCCTCATTCCGGGACAAGCACAATGAGCAGTTCTTC,CASSSSFRDKHNEQFF
TRBJ2-7,.,TRBV9,TRBD2,TGTGCCAGCAGTGCTACCCCGACTAGCGGGGGTGGTTACGAGCAGTACTTC,CASSATPTSGGGYEQYF
TRBJ1-2,.,TRBV15,.,TGTGCCACCAGCAGAGATTTAACAGAATCGTATGGCTACACCTTC,CATSRDLTESYGYTF
TRBJ1-3,.,TRBV5-5,TRBD1,TGTGCCAGCAGCCCAGGGGGGAGGAACACCATATATTTT,CASSPGGRNTIYF
TRBJ2-7,.,TRBV7-9,TRBD1,TGTGCCAGCAGCTTAGGGACAGGGTTCTACGAGCAGTACTTC,CASSLGTGFYEQYF
TRBJ2-7,.,TRBV6-1,TRBD2,TGTGCCAGCACCAAACTAGCGGGTTACGAGCAGTACTTC,CASTKLAGYEQYF
TRBJ2-1,.,TRBV7-3,TRBD2,TGTGCCAGCAGCTTGGGGACTAGCTATGAGCAGTTCTTC,CASSLGTSYEQFF
TRBJ2-2,once,TRBV5-5,TRBD1,TGTGCCAGCAGCAGCGACAGGGGGCGGACCGGGGAGCTGTTTTTT,CASSSDRGRTGELFF
TRBJ1-2,.,TRBV29-1,TRBD1,TGCAGCGCCCGTCCCGGGACAGGGGGCGGGAGTGGCTACACCTTC,CSARPGTGGGSGYTF
TRBJ1-5,.,TRBV19,TRBD1,TGTGCCAGTAGTATAACAACAGGGGGTCATGACGGTCAGCCCCAGCATTTT,CASSITTGGHDGQPQHF
TRBJ1-3,.,TRBV14,.,TGTGCCAGCAGCCAAGGAACAGTCTCTGGAAACACCATATATTTT,CASSQGTVSGNTIYF
TRBJ2-4,.,TRBV4-3,TRBD2,TGCGCCAGCAGCCAAGATCCGGGCGGGAGTACCTTAGCCAAAAACATTCAGTACTTC,CASSQDPGGSTLAKNIQYF
TRBJ2-7,.,TRBV28,TRBD2,TGTGCCAGCAGATCCCATGCGGGAGGTCCCTACGAGCAGTACTTC,CASRSHAGGPYEQYF
TRBJ2-3,.,TRBV11-3,.,TGTGCCAGCAGCTTAGTCCCGGGAGCAGATACGCAGTATTTT,CASSLVPGADTQYF
TRBJ2-7,.,TRBV6-6,.,TGTGCCAGCAGCCTAGACTCCGGGCCACGCGAGCAGTACTTC,CASSLDSGPREQYF
TRBJ2-7,.,TRBV11-1,TRBD2,TGTGCCAGCAGCCCCGGGACTAGCGGGGAACCTCGATACGAGCAGTACTTC,CASSPGTSGEPRYEQYF
TRBJ1-2,.,TRBV9,TRBD1,TGTGCCAGTGTCCGGGACAGCGGAAACTATGGCTACACCTTC,CASVRDSGNYGYTF
TRBJ1-1,.,TRBV28,.,TGTGCCAGCAGTTTAGGGGGGGGCAAGGCTTTCTTT,CASSLGGGKAFF
TRBJ2-7,.,TRBV6-1,.,TGTGCCAGCAGTGAAGCGCCGGGACATGGTTTAGGAGAGCAGTACTTC,CASSEAPGHGLGEQYF
TRBJ1-1,.,TRBV6-4,TRBD1,TGTGCCAGCAGCCCGACAGGGGGGAACACTGAAGCTTTCTTT,CASSPTGGNTEAFF
TRBJ1-2,.,TRBV10-3,.,TGTGCCATCAGGGGACGGAGTGGGGACTTTGGCTACACCTTC,CAIRGRSGDFGYTF
TRBJ2-3,.,TRBV28,.,TGTGCCAGCAGGGGGAGCGGCTCACAGATTGCGCAGTATTTT,CASRGSGSQIAQYF
TRBJ1-3,.,TRBV5-1,.,TGCGCCAGCAGCTTGGGCAAGGGCAGGAGCTCTGGAAACACCATATATTTT,CASSLGKGRSSGNTIYF